A single sample is the source of the 15 T cell receptor beta chains below, sequenced in a study of blood T cell repertoires in COVID-19. TCRdb keeps only in-frame clones here, not all; method: immunoSEQ multiplex PCR. Here the sample spans about 170,000 clones, around four fifths being singletons. Sequencing was carried out using peripheral blood. The receptors stem from a woman in her seventies who had recovered from COVID-19.

V gene TRBV27 combines with J gene TRBJ1-1, with 11 bases matching TRBD1. This CDR3 has 15 residues. Germline-derived CDR1 and CDR2 are MNHEY and SMNVEV (reference sequence). The V gene end was trimmed by 4 bases and the J gene end by 4 bases; junction bases not matched to a gene: 5. The CDR3 loop reads CASSWLGQGATEAFF. CDR3 sequence (DNA): TGTGCCAGCAGTTGGCTCGGACAGGGGGCCACTGAAGCTTTCTTT.

The chain has TRBV5-1 and TRBJ2-7, with D perhaps TRBD2 (6 bases). CDR1 and CDR2 from the germline V gene are SGHRS and YFSETQ. Trimming took 4 bases from V and 2 from J, leaving 7 bases between them. This CDR3 contains 12 residues. CDR3 amino acids: CASSGRTYEQYF. Here the CDR3 DNA reads TGCGCCAGCAGCGGGAGGACCTACGAGCAGTACTTC.

This chain joins TRBV6-5 and TRBJ1-1; D unclear. CDR1 and CDR2 (germline): MNHEY, SVGAGI. V was cut by 2 bases and J by 1 base, with 11 bases left in between. This CDR3 is built from 15 residues. The DNA of the CDR3 is TGTGCCAGCAGTTACGTGGGAGGCGAGAACACTGAAGCTTTCTTT. Amino acid sequence: CASSYVGGENTEAFF.

The chain uses TRBV19 and TRBJ2-6, with D tentatively TRBD2 (5 bases). This CDR3 comprises 15 residues. V was trimmed by 4 bases and J by 3 bases, leaving 10 bases between them. Germline V gene lookup returns CDR1 LNHDA and CDR2 SQIVND (reference sequence). The CDR3: CASSNGEGGANVLTF. For the CDR3, the DNA is TGTGCCAGTAGTAACGGGGAAGGTGGGGCCAACGTCCTGACTTTC.

The V gene is TRBV6-1, the J gene TRBJ1-6; D is unresolved. The CDR3 extends over 12 amino acids. The V gene lost 2 bases and the J gene lost 18 bases, with 14 bases spanning the gap. Germline assignment: CDR1 MNHNS and CDR2 SASEGT. In nucleotides, the CDR3 is TGTGCCAGCAGTGAATTGGCCCCCGTCAGCCACTTT. Translating it yields CASSELAPVSHF.

This chain uses TRBV5-4 with TRBJ2-1, with 7 positions matching TRBD2. The J segment lost 5 bases and the V segment lost 3 bases, leaving 8 bases of the junction unmatched. Germline V gene lookup returns CDR1 SGHNT and CDR2 YYREEE (reference sequence). The CDR3 contains 15 residues. The chain's CDR3 is CASSSRLATDNEQFF. CDR3 nucleotide sequence: TGTGCCAGCAGCTCGAGACTAGCTACAGACAATGAGCAGTTCTTC.

In this sample, this clone turned up many times. The chain is built from TRBV5-1 and TRBJ2-3; 10 nucleotides agree with TRBD2. Germline assignment: CDR1 SGHRS and CDR2 YFSETQ. The ends lost 0 bases at V and 1 base at J; junction bases unmatched: 2. This CDR3 is 16 amino acids long. The CDR3 region is CASSLGGTSGTDTQYF. The CDR3 DNA reads TGCGCCAGCAGCTTGGGGGGGACTAGCGGCACAGATACGCAGTATTTT.

The CDR3 spells CASSQVAALGSKNIQYF. The CDR3 bases are TGCGCCAGCAGCCAAGTGGCGGCGCTGGGGAGCAAAAACATTCAGTACTTC. V usage is TRBV4-1 and J usage is TRBJ2-4; D is perhaps TRBD2 (5 bases). Germline assignment: CDR1 MGHRA and CDR2 YSYEKL. CDR3 length: 17 amino acids. The V and J ends lost 1 base and 3 bases respectively, with 16 bases between them.

This chain connects TRBV7-3 to TRBJ1-1, with 12 bases lining up with TRBD1. There are 18 residues in the CDR3. V dropped 7 bases and J dropped 2; count of bases not matched to a gene: 14. Germline assignment: CDR1 SGHTA and CDR2 FQGTGA. The CDR3 here is CASTTQGQGARFNTEAFF. CDR3 coding DNA: TGTGCCAGCACCACGCAGGGACAGGGGGCCCGATTCAACACTGAAGCTTTCTTT.

This clone was observed a handful of times. This chain links TRBV7-8 with TRBJ1-4; the D is unclear. The germline CDR1 and CDR2 sequences are SGHVS and FQNEAQ. This CDR3 is built from 13 residues. V lost 1 base to trimming and J lost 5 bases, with 5 bases between them. The CDR3 coding sequence is TGTGCCAGCAGCTTAGGACTAAATGAAAAACTGTTTTTT. Protein product: CASSLGLNEKLFF.

Here the CDR3 reads CASSLPRTSSNYEQYF. The CDR3, as DNA: TGTGCCAGCAGCCTCCCCCGGACTAGCTCGAATTACGAGCAGTACTTC. V usage is TRBV7-2 and J usage is TRBJ2-7; 8 bases line up with TRBD2. V gave up 5 bases and J gave up 4 bases; unmatched junction bases: 13. The CDR3 runs 16 residues. The germline CDR1 and CDR2 sequences are SGHTA and FQGNSA.

This chain links TRBV5-5 with TRBJ1-2; TRBD1 is a possible D gene (5 bases). The V end lost 0 bases, the J end lost 1 base, and 10 bases lay between the germline ends. The CDR3 has 15 residues. The V gene's germline CDR1 is SGHKS and CDR2 YYEKEE (reference sequence). DNA for the CDR3: TGTGCCAGCAGCTTGGGGCAGGGCAATAACTATGGCTACACCTTC. It translates to CASSLGQGNNYGYTF.

CDR3 sequence: CASSSWGRGPDTIYF. In nucleotides, the CDR3 is TGTGCCAGCAGCTCCTGGGGCAGGGGGCCGGACACCATATATTTT. The chain has TRBV11-2 and TRBJ1-3; 8 nucleotides line up with TRBD1. CDR3 length: 15 residues. Germline V gene data show CDR1 as SGHAT and CDR2 as FQNNGV. V shed 4 bases and J 8 bases; nucleotides not matched to a gene: 10.

V gene TRBV6-5 combines with J gene TRBJ1-2; 7 bases line up with TRBD1. The V segment lost 9 bases and the J segment 7 bases; nucleotides outside the gene matches: 5. Germline V gives CDR1 MNHEY, CDR2 SVGAGI. The CDR3 runs 11 residues. As DNA, the CDR3 is TGTGCCAGATCCTCAGGGGGTGGCTACACCTTC. Amino acids: CARSSGGGYTF.

This chain links TRBV29-1 with TRBJ1-4; maybe TRBD1 (6 bases). Trimming pared 7 bases from V and 8 bases from J, leaving 20 bases between. This CDR3 has 14 residues. Germline-derived CDR1 and CDR2 are SQVTM and ANQGSEA. The CDR3 region has the DNA TGCAGCGCTGGGCCACACGTTCAGGGGGAAAAACTGTTTTTT. Its protein product is CSAGPHVQGEKLFF.